The T cell receptor beta chain described here comes from a study of blood T cells in healthy people across ages. For the study at large: Capture by template switching was about one barcoded beta molecule per two T cells.

Caucasian individuals from Russia who were healthy and aged about 6 to 95 acted as donors. This clonotype was seen many times. Then a second PCR, running about 7 to 11 cycles, was carried out with a sample-barcoded 5' primer and a J-beta primer mix. TCRdb re-derived calls from the 5' RACE reads in MiXCR, one entry per CDR3 protein. The data contain hundreds of thousands of distinct CDR3 sequences, roughly two fifths of them seen just once; the ten biggest clones take up 30%. This CDR3 has 12 residues. Between the trimmed V and J ends, which lost 8 bases and 5 bases, there was a span of 12 bases. Per germline, CDR1 MNHEY and CDR2 SMNVEV (reference sequence).

The TCR sequence derives from an elderly man in good health. The V call is TRBV27, the J call TRBJ2-5; D unresolved. Sequencing was done on a sample of blood. This CDR3 is CASRTAAETQYF. For the CDR3, the DNA is TGTGCCAGCCGGACGGCCGCGGAGACCCAGTACTTC.